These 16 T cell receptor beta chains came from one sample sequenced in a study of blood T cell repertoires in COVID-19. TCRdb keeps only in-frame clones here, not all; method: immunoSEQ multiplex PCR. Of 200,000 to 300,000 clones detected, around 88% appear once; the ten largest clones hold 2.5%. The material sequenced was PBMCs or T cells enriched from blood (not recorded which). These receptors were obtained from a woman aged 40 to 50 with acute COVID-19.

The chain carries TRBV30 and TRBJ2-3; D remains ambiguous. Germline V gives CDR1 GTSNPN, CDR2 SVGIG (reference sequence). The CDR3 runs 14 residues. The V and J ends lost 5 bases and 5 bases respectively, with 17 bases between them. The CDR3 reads CAWESYSLGDTQYF. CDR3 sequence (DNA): TGTGCCTGGGAATCGTATAGTCTAGGAGATACGCAGTATTTT.

The CDR3 sequence: CASSLGGQANTEAFF. CDR3 bases: TGTGCCAGCAGCTTGGGGGGACAGGCCAATACTGAAGCTTTCTTT. This chain links TRBV5-4 with TRBJ1-1; 8 nucleotides agree with TRBD1. There are 15 residues in the CDR3. CDR1 and CDR2 (germline): SGHNT, YYREEE (reference sequence). Losses at the gene ends were 0 bases for V and 5 bases for J; bases not matched to a gene: 6. The whole variable domain, remainder taken from reference TRBV5-4 and TRBJ1-1, is ETGVTQSPTHLIKTRGQQVTLRCSSQSGHNTVSWYQQALGQGPQFIFQYYREEENGRGNFPPRFSGLQFPNYSSELNVNALELDDSALYLCASSLGGQANTEAFFGQGTRLTVV.

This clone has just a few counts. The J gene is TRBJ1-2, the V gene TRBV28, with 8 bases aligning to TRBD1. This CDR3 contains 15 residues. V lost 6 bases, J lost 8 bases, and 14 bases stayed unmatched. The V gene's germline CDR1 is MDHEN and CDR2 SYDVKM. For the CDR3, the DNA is TGTGCCAGCAGAACCCGAGTGGGGACAGGAAAAGGCTACACCTTC. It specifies CASRTRVGTGKGYTF.

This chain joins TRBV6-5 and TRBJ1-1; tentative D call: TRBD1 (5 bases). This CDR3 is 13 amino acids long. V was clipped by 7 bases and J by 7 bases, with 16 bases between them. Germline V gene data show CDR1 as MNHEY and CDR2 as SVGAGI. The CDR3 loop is CASKPGGGVEAFF. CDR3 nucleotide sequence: TGTGCCAGCAAGCCGGGCGGGGGAGTTGAAGCTTTCTTT.

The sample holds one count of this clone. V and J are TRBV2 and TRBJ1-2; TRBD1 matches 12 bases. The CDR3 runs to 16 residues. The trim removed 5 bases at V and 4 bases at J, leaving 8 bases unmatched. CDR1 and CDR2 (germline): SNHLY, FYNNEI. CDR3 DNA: TGTGCCAGCAGTTCTAGGGGGACAGGGGGCAGCTATGGCTACACCTTC. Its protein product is CASSSRGTGGSYGYTF.

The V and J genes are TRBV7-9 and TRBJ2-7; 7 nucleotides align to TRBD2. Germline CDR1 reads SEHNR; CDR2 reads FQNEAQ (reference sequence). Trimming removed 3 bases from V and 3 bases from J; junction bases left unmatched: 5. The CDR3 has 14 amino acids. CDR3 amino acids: CASSLVLAHYEQYV. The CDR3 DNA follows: TGTGCCAGCAGCTTGGTACTAGCGCACTACGAGCAGTACGTC.

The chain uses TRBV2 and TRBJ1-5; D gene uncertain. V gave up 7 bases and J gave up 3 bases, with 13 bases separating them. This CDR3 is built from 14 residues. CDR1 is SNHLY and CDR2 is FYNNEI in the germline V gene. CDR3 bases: TGTGCCAGCAAACGACACGGCCCCAATCAGCCCCAGCATTTT. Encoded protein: CASKRHGPNQPQHF.

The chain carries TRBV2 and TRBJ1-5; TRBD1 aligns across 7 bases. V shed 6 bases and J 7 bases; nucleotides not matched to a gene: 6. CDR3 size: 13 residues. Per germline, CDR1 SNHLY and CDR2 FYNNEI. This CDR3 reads CASRYRGGQPQHF. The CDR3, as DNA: TGTGCCAGCAGGTACAGGGGCGGCCAGCCCCAGCATTTT.

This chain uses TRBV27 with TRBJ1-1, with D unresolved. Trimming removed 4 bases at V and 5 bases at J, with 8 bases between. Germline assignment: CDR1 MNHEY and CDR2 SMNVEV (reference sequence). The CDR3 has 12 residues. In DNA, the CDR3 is TGTGCCAGCAGTTCGCCGAGGACTGAAGCTTTCTTT. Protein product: CASSSPRTEAFF.

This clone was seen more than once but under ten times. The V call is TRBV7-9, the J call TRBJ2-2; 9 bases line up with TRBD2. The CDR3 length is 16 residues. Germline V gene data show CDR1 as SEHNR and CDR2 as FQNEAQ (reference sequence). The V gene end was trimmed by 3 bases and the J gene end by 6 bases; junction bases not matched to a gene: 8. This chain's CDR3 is CASSFNVAGAPGELFF. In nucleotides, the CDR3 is TGTGCCAGCAGCTTTAACGTAGCGGGAGCCCCCGGGGAGCTGTTTTTT.

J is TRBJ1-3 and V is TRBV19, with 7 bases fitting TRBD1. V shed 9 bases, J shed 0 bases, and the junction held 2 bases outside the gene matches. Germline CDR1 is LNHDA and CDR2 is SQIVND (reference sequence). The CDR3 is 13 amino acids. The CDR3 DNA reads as TGTGCCAGCCGACAGGGCTCTGGAAACACCATATATTTT. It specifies CASRQGSGNTIYF.

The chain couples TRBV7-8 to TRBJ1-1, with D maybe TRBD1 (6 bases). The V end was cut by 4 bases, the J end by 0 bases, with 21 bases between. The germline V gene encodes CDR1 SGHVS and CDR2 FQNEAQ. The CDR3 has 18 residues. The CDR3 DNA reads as TGTGCCAGCAGCTCCAGAGCCACAGGGAGGGGCATGAACACTGAAGCTTTCTTT. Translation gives CASSSRATGRGMNTEAFF.

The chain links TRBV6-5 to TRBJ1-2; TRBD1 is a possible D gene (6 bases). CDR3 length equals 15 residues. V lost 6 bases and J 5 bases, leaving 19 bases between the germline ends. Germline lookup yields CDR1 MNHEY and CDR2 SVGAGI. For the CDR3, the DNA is TGTGCCAGCAGGAGTACCTGGGAAACAGGGTATGGCTACACCTTC. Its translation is CASRSTWETGYGYTF.

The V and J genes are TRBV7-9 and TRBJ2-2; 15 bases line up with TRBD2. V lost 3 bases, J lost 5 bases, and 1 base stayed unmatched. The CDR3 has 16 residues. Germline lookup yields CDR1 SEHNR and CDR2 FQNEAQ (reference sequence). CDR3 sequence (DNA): TGTGCCAGCAGCTTGGGACTAGCGGGGGGTACCGGGGAGCTGTTTTTT. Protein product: CASSLGLAGGTGELFF. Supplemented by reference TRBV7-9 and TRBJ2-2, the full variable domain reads DTGVSQNPRHKITKRGQNVTFRCDPISEHNRLYWYRQTLGQGPEFLTYFQNEAQLEKSRLLSDRFSAERPKGSFSTLEIQRTEQGDSAMYLCASSLGLAGGTGELFFGEGSRLTVL.

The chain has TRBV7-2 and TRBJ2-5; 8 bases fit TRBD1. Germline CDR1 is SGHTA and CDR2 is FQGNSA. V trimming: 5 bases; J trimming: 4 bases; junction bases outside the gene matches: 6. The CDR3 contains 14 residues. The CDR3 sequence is CASSLDRVVETQYF. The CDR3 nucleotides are TGTGCCAGCAGCCTGGACAGGGTGGTAGAGACCCAGTACTTC. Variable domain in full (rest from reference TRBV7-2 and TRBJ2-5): GAGVSQSPSNKVTEKGKDVELRCDPISGHTALYWYRQSLGQGLEFLIYFQGNSAPDKSGLPSDRFSAERTGGSVSTLTIQRTQQEDSAVYLCASSLDRVVETQYFGPGTRLLVL.

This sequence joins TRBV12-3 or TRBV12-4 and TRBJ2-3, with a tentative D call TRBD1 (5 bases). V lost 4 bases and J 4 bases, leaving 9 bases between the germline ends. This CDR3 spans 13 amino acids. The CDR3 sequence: CASSSDSSDTQYF. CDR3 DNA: TGTGCCAGCAGTTCAGACAGCTCAGATACGCAGTATTTT.